The 3 T cell receptor beta chains in this list originate from one sample, sequenced in a study of immune evolution from preneoplasia to lung adenocarcinoma. Data came from immunoSEQ multiplex PCR; TCRdb stores just in-frame clones and leaves some out. Here the sample spans around 2,000 clones, over 65% being singletons. Source material: FFPE adjacent normal lung tissue. The receptors shown here come from a person aged 70 to 79 with lung adenocarcinoma.

The V gene is TRBV18, the J gene TRBJ2-7, with no clear D. This CDR3 has 11 residues. CDR1 KGHSH and CDR2 LQKENI come from the germline V gene. V was pared by 3 bases and J by 3 bases, with 3 bases between. CDR3 sequence: CASSPNYEQYF. The CDR3 nucleotides read TGTGCCAGCTCACCTAACTACGAGCAGTACTTC.

The gene calls are TRBV12-5 and TRBJ2-3, with TRBD1 identical over 10 bases. Germline V gives CDR1 LGHNT, CDR2 FRNRAP. This CDR3 region has 14 residues. Trimming removed 5 bases from V and 5 bases from J; junction bases left unmatched: 4. The CDR3 protein is CASGHGQGGDTQYF. The CDR3 bases are TGTGCTAGTGGTCATGGACAGGGGGGAGATACGCAGTATTTT.

This clone was counted between two and nine times. V gene TRBV5-5 combines with J gene TRBJ1-5, with 12 positions matching TRBD1. This CDR3 comprises 16 residues. V lost 3 bases, J lost 5 bases, and 6 bases stayed unmatched. Germline V gene lookup returns CDR1 SGHKS and CDR2 YYEKEE (reference sequence). Here the CDR3 reads CASSSGQGAGHQPQHF. The CDR3, as DNA: TGTGCCAGCAGCTCGGGACAGGGGGCGGGACATCAGCCCCAGCATTTT.